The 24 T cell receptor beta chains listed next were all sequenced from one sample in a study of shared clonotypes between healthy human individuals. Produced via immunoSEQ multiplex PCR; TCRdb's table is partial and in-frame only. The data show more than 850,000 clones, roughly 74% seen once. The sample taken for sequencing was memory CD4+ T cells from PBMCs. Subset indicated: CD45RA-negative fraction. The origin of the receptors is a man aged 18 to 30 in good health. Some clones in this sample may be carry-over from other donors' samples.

The CDR3: CASSLTGGWTDTQYF. The CDR3 coding sequence is TGTGCCAGCAGCCTAACAGGGGGCTGGACAGATACGCAGTATTTT. This chain uses TRBV7-7 with TRBJ2-3, with 9 bases identical to TRBD1. The V and J ends lost 5 bases and 3 bases, in that order; junction bases with no gene match: 6. The CDR3 extends over 15 amino acids. The germline V gene encodes CDR1 SSHAT and CDR2 FNYEAQ (reference sequence).

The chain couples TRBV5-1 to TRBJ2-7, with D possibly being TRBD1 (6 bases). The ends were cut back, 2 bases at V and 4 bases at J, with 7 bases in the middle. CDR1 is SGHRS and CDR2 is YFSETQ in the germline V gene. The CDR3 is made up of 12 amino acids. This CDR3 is CASSFQGYEQYF. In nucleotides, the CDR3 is TGCGCCAGCAGCTTTCAGGGGTACGAGCAGTACTTC.

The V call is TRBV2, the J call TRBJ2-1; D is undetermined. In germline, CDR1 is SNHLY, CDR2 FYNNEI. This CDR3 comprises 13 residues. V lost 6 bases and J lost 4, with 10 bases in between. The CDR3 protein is CASRAFIYNEQFF. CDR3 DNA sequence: TGTGCCAGCAGGGCTTTCATATACAATGAGCAGTTCTTC.

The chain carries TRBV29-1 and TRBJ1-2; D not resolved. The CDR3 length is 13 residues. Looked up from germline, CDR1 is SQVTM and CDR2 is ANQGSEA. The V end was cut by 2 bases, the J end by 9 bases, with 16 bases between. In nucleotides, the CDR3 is TGCAGCGTTGAAATCGGCCAGGTTCAGAGCTACACCTTC. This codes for CSVEIGQVQSYTF.

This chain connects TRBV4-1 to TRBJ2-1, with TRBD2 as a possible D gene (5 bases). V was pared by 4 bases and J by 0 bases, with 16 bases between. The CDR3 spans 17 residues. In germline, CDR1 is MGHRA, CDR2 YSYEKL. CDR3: CASSLTGLVSSYNEQFF. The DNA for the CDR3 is TGCGCCAGCAGCCTCACCGGACTGGTAAGCTCCTACAATGAGCAGTTCTTC.

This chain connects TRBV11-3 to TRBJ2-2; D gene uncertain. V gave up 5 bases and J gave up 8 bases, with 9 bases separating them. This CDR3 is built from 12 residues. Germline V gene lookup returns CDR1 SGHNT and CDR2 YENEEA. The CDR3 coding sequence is TGTGCCAGCAGCCCACGGATAGGGGAGCTGTTTTTT. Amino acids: CASSPRIGELFF.

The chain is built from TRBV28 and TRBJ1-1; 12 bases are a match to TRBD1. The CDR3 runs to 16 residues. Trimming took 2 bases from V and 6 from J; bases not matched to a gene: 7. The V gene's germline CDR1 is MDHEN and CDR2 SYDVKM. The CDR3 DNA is TGTGCCAGCAGTTTACCGACGGGACAGGGGGCGGCTGAAGCTTTCTTT. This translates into CASSLPTGQGAAEAFF. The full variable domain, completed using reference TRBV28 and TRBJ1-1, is DVKVTQSSRYLVKRTGEKVFLECVQDMDHENMFWYRQDPGLGLRLIYFSYDVKMKEKGDIPEGYSVSREKKERFSLILESASTNQTSMYLCASSLPTGQGAAEAFFGQGTRLTVV.

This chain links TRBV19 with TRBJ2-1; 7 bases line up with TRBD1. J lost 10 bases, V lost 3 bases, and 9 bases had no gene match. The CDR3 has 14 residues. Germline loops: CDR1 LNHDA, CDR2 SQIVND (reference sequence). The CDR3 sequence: CASSMGRGIEEQFF. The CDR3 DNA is TGTGCCAGTAGTATGGGCAGGGGGATTGAGGAGCAGTTCTTC.

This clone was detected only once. The chain's CDR3 is CASSMDPGGEQYF. DNA of the CDR3: TGTGCCAGCAGCATGGACCCGGGAGGGGAGCAGTACTTC. The V and J genes are TRBV7-6 and TRBJ2-7, with 8 bases matching TRBD2. Losses at the gene ends were 5 bases for V and 7 bases for J; bases not matched to a gene: 7. The germline CDR1 and CDR2 sequences are SGHVS and FNYEAQ. CDR3 length: 13 residues. Combining the CDR3 with reference TRBV7-6 and TRBJ2-7 gives the whole variable domain GAGVSQSPRYKVTKRGQDVALRCDPISGHVSLYWYRQALGQGPEFLTYFNYEAQQDKSGLPNDRFSAERPEGSISTLTIQRTEQRDSAMYRCASSMDPGGEQYFGPGTRLTVT.

CDR3 DNA: TGTGCCACCCATGACAGAGACTCCTACGAGCAGTACTTC. Protein: CATHDRDSYEQYF. V and J are TRBV10-3 and TRBJ2-5, with D perhaps matching TRBD1 (5 bases). The DNA matches TRBJ2-7 better at its end, which makes the J call doubtful. Germline V gene sequence: CDR1 ENHRY, CDR2 SYGVKD. This CDR3 has 13 residues.

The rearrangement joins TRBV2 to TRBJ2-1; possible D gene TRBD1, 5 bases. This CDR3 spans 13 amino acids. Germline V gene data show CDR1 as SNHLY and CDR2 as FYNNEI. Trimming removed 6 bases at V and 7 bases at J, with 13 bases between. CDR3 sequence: CASRRDSPNEQFF. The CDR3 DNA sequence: TGTGCCAGCAGGAGAGACAGTCCAAATGAGCAGTTCTTC.

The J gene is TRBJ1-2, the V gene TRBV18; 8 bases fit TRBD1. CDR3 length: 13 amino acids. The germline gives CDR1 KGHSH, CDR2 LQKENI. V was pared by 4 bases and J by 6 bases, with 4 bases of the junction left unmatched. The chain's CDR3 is CASSQDRVDGYTF. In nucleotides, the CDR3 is TGTGCCAGCTCACAGGACAGGGTGGATGGCTACACCTTC.

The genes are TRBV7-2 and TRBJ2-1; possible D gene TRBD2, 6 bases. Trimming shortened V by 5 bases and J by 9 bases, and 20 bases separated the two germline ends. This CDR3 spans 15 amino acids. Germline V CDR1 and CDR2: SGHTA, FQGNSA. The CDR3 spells CASSPAGQGGGEQFF. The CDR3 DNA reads TGTGCCAGCAGCCCAGCTGGTCAGGGAGGAGGTGAGCAGTTCTTC. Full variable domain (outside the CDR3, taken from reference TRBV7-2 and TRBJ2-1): GAGVSQSPSNKVTEKGKDVELRCDPISGHTALYWYRQSLGQGLEFLIYFQGNSAPDKSGLPSDRFSAERTGGSVSTLTIQRTQQEDSAVYLCASSPAGQGGGEQFFGPGTRLTVL.

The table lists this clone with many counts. The CDR3 here is CASSRGRGETQYF. CDR3 nucleotides: TGTGCCAGCAGCAGGGGGCGCGGGGAGACCCAGTACTTC. V gene TRBV6-6 combines with J gene TRBJ2-5; 8 nucleotides align to TRBD1. The junction had 5 bases not matched to a gene; V was cut back by 6 bases and J by 5 bases. The CDR3 runs to 13 residues. Germline V gene data show CDR1 as MNHNY and CDR2 as SVGAGI (reference sequence).

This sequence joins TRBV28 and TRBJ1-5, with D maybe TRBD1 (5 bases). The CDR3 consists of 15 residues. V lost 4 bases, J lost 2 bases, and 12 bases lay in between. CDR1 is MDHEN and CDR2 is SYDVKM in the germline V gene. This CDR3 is CASSSRTRGNQPQHF. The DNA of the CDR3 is TGTGCCAGCAGTTCGCGGACCAGGGGCAATCAGCCCCAGCATTTT.

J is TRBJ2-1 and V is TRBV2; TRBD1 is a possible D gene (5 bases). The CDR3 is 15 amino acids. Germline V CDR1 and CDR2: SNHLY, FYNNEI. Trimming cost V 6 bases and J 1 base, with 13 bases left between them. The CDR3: CASSDDRISYNEQFF. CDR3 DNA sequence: TGTGCCAGCAGCGACGACAGAATTTCCTACAATGAGCAGTTCTTC.

The CDR3 loop reads CASSAGEDSSGWLAGGSSYNEQFF. The CDR3 DNA reads as TGTGCCAGCAGCGCAGGGGAGGACTCGTCAGGCTGGCTAGCGGGAGGGAGCTCCTACAATGAGCAGTTCTTC. The J gene is TRBJ2-1, the V gene TRBV9; 12 positions agree with TRBD2. In germline, CDR1 is SGDLS, CDR2 YYNGEE. V dropped 3 bases and J dropped 0; count of bases not matched to a gene: 25. CDR3 length equals 24 residues.

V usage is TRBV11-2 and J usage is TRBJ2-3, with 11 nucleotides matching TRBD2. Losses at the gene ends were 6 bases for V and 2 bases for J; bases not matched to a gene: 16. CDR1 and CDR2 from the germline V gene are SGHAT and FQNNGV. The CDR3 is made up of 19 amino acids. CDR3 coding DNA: TGTGCCAGCAGGCACTTCAGGGGAAGACTAGCGGGGTACACAGATACGCAGTATTTT. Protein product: CASRHFRGRLAGYTDTQYF.

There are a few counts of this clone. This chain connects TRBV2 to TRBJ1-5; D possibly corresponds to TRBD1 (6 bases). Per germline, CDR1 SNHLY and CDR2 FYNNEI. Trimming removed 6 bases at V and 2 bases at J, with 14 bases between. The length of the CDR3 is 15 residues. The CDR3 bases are TGTGCCAGCAGGACGGGGGCGCGAGGCAATCAGCCCCAGCATTTT. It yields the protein CASRTGARGNQPQHF.

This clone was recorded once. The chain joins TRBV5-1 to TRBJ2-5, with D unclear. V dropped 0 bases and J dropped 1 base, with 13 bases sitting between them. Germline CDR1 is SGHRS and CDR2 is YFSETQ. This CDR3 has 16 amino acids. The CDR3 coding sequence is TGCGCCAGCAGCTTGGGGCGAGTGGGCGGCCAAGAGACCCAGTACTTC. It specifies CASSLGRVGGQETQYF.

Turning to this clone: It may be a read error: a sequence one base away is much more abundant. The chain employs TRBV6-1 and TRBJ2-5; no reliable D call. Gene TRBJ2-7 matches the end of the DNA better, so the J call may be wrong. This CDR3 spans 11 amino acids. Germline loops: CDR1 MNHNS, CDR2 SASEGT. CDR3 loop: CASSDTYEQYF. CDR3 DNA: TGTGCCAGCAGTGACACCTACGAGCAGTACTTC.

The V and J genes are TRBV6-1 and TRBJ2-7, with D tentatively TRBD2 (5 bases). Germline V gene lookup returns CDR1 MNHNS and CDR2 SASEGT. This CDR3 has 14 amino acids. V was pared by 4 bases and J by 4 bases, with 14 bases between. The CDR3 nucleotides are TGTGCCAGCAGTGTCACTAGATTTGGGTACGAGCAGTACTTC. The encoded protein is CASSVTRFGYEQYF.

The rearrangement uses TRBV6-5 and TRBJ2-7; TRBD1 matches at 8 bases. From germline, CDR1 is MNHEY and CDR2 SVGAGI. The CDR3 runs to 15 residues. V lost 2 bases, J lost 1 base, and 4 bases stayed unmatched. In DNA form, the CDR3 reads TGTGCCAGCAGTTACAGGACAGGGAAATCCTACGAGCAGTACTTC. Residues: CASSYRTGKSYEQYF.

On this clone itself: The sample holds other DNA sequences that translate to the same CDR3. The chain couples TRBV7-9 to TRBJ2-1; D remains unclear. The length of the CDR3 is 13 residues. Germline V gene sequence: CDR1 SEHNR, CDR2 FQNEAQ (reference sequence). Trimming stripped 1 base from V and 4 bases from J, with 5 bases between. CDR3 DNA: TGTGCCAGCAGCTTAGGGCTTTACAATGAGCAGTTCTTC. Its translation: CASSLGLYNEQFF.